This entry describes one T cell receptor beta chain. A second roughly 7 to 12 cycle PCR used barcoded and J-beta primers. Each cDNA molecule was tagged by a template-switch adaptor with 12 random nucleotides. TCRdb reprocessed the 5' RACE reads with MiXCR, giving one entry per CDR3 protein. The sample includes about 840,000 distinct CDR3 sequences, just under 30% of them seen just once. This sample was included in a study of blood T cells in healthy people across ages. Germline V gene lookup returns CDR1 MGHRA and CDR2 YSYEKL. The CDR3 runs 14 residues. V was trimmed by 2 bases and J by 4 bases, leaving 11 bases between them. The same data also went into a second study, on T cells of mothers and their children. This second study says: Donation was provided by three healthy Caucasian mothers along with their six children. There were over 8.5 million TCR beta CDR3 reads from each mother and about 3 million from each child. It was found that thymic selection shapes TCR recombination output similarly in related and unrelated pairs.

The J gene is TRBJ1-2, the V gene TRBV4-1, with D possibly TRBD1 on 5 matching bases. The TCR was taken from a woman aged 40 to 50 in good health. The sequencing sample was made of blood. CDR3 sequence reads: CASSQPTDTYGYTF. The CDR3 DNA follows: TGCGCCAGCAGCCAACCGACAGACACCTATGGCTACACCTTC.